A single sample is the source of the 14 T cell receptor beta chains below, sequenced in a study of human T cells and chemical hapten exposure. As to time point: healthy volunteer bleed at 6 weeks. Whole blood, unfractionated, served as the material for total RNA extraction. TCRdb re-called the RACE reads with MiXCR, one entry per CDR3 protein. The sample carries 65,000 or so distinct CDR3 sequences, around 6.3% recorded once. What was sequenced was whole blood. The receptors stem from a female donor in good health. Some clones in this sample may be carry-over from other donors' samples.

The chain joins TRBV5-5 to TRBJ2-7, with D possibly TRBD1 on 6 matching bases. The germline gives CDR1 SGHKS, CDR2 YYEKEE (reference sequence). V lost 1 base and J 7 bases, leaving 12 bases between the germline ends. This CDR3 is built from 13 residues. CDR3 sequence reads: CASSLRQVKEQYF. The DNA for the CDR3 is TGTGCCAGCAGCTTGAGACAGGTCAAGGAGCAGTACTTC.

This clonotype has a count of ten or more. V gene TRBV20-1 combines with J gene TRBJ1-6; 11 positions agree with TRBD1. The trim removed 5 bases at V and 8 bases at J, leaving 8 bases unmatched. The germline CDR1 and CDR2 sequences are DFQATT and SNEGSKA (reference sequence). The CDR3 consists of 15 residues. The CDR3 sequence is CSARTGGSIDSPLHF. The CDR3 DNA reads TGCAGTGCTCGGACAGGGGGCAGTATCGATTCACCCCTCCACTTT.

The sample holds a few counts of this clonotype. V and J are TRBV7-2 and TRBJ1-4, with a tentative D call TRBD1 (5 bases). V lost 4 bases, J lost 4 bases, and 10 bases lay in between. This CDR3 has 14 residues. CDR1 and CDR2 (germline): SGHTA, FQGNSA. This CDR3 is CASSSGLSNEKLFF. In DNA form, the CDR3 reads TGTGCCAGCAGCTCGGGACTGAGTAATGAAAAACTGTTTTTT. Using reference TRBV7-2 and TRBJ1-4 for the parts outside the CDR3, the full variable domain is GAGVSQSPSNKVTEKGKDVELRCDPISGHTALYWYRQSLGQGLEFLIYFQGNSAPDKSGLPSDRFSAERTGGSVSTLTIQRTQQEDSAVYLCASSSGLSNEKLFFGSGTQLSVL.

With respect to this clonotype: This may be a read error: a much more frequent sequence differs by one nucleotide. The chain links TRBV9 to TRBJ2-3; 10 nucleotides line up with TRBD1. The DNA end is a closer match to TRBJ1-5, so the J assignment may be wrong. Germline values: CDR1 SGDLS, CDR2 YYNGEE. The CDR3 totals 14 residues. DNA of the CDR3: TGTGCCAGCAGCGCCCGACAGGGGGCAGATACGCAGCATTTT. Translation: CASSARQGADTQHF.

This clonotype showed up many times. J is TRBJ2-3 and V is TRBV7-6; TRBD1 agrees at 9 bases. The CDR3 totals 16 residues. Looked up from germline, CDR1 is SGHVS and CDR2 is FNYEAQ. With V trimmed by 2 bases and J by 3 bases, 6 bases remained unmatched. The CDR3 is CASSLFPTGGTDTQYF. CDR3 DNA sequence: TGTGCCAGCAGCTTATTCCCGACAGGGGGGACAGATACGCAGTATTTT.

A remark on this clonotype: This may come from a read error, since a much larger clone is one base off. The V gene is TRBV29-1, the J gene TRBJ1-4; D ambiguous. V was cut by 6 bases and J by 8 bases, with 19 bases left in between. This CDR3 spans 14 amino acids. Germline V gives CDR1 SQVTM, CDR2 ANQGSEA. This chain's CDR3 is CSVESPPGREKLFF. Written as DNA, the CDR3 is TGCAGCGTCGAAAGTCCTCCTGGAAGGGAAAAACTGTTTTTT.

This clonotype was seen ten or more times. The chain uses TRBV5-6 and TRBJ1-5; a possible D gene is TRBD1 (6 bases). CDR1 is SGHDT and CDR2 is YYEEEE in the germline V gene. The CDR3 length is 15 residues. Trimming took 3 bases from V and 4 from J, leaving 14 bases between them. CDR3 amino acids: CASSSWDILNQPQHF. The CDR3 region has the DNA TGTGCCAGCAGCTCCTGGGACATCCTAAATCAGCCCCAGCATTTT.

This clonotype was observed at least ten times. The CDR3 sequence is CASSQARDGKAYEQYF. CDR3 in DNA: TGCGCCAGCAGCCAAGCACGGGACGGGAAAGCCTACGAGCAGTACTTC. This chain joins TRBV4-1 and TRBJ2-7; D may be TRBD1 or TRBD2 (5 bases each). CDR1 MGHRA and CDR2 YSYEKL come from the germline V gene. V was pared by 1 base and J by 2 bases, with 15 bases between. The CDR3 consists of 16 residues.

The CDR3 loop reads CASSQDNAQKYNEQFF. Here the CDR3 DNA reads TGTGCCAGCAGCCAAGATAACGCACAGAAGTACAATGAGCAGTTCTTC. The chain carries TRBV4-2 and TRBJ2-1, with D uncertain. The CDR3 totals 16 residues. Germline V CDR1 and CDR2: LGHNA, YNFKEQ. Trimming took off 0 bases at V and 4 bases at J, with 13 bases between the two ends.

This chain connects TRBV7-9 to TRBJ2-1; no definite D call. This CDR3 is 14 amino acids long. Looked up from germline, CDR1 is SEHNR and CDR2 is FQNEAQ (reference sequence). Deletions cut 5 bases from V and 4 bases from J, with 12 bases between. The CDR3 coding sequence is TGTGCCAGCAGCCCGATGGGCCCATACAATGAGCAGTTCTTC. It yields the protein CASSPMGPYNEQFF. The full variable domain, completed using reference TRBV7-9 and TRBJ2-1, is DTGVSQNPRHKITKRGQNVTFRCDPISEHNRLYWYRQTLGQGPEFLTYFQNEAQLEKSRLLSDRFSAERPKGSFSTLEIQRTEQGDSAMYLCASSPMGPYNEQFFGPGTRLTVL.

There are many counts of this clonotype. The chain employs TRBV20-1 and TRBJ2-2; D not certain. Germline loops: CDR1 DFQATT, CDR2 SNEGSKA (reference sequence). The CDR3 runs 16 residues. V lost 0 bases and J 4 bases, leaving 15 bases between the germline ends. The CDR3 DNA is TGCAGTGCTAGAGATATAAGGGATCGGAGCACCGGGGAGCTGTTTTTT. This sequence encodes CSARDIRDRSTGELFF.

There are a few counts of this clonotype. This chain connects TRBV27 to TRBJ2-3; TRBD1 matches 8 bases. The CDR3 loop spans 16 amino acids. Per the germline V gene, CDR1 is MNHEY and CDR2 is SMNVEV (reference sequence). J lost 4 bases, V lost 5 bases, and 11 bases had no gene match. CDR3 coding DNA: TGTGCCAGCAGTCTGGGACAGGCGGGGCCGCCAGATACGCAGTATTTT. Translated: CASSLGQAGPPDTQYF.

This clonotype was seen a handful of times. The CDR3 reads CSASGAGRRNEQFF. The CDR3, as DNA: TGCAGTGCTAGCGGGGCAGGAAGGCGCAATGAGCAGTTCTTC. This chain joins TRBV20-1 and TRBJ2-1; either TRBD1 or TRBD2 may fit D (5 bases each). Germline CDR1 and CDR2: DFQATT and SNEGSKA (reference sequence). V was trimmed by 3 bases and J by 6 bases, leaving 15 bases between them. This CDR3 comprises 14 residues.

Many counts were recorded for this clonotype. The chain combines TRBV29-1 with TRBJ1-1, with D perhaps matching TRBD1 (5 bases). The germline CDR1 and CDR2 sequences are SQVTM and ANQGSEA. The V gene lost 3 bases and the J gene lost 2 bases, with 10 bases spanning the gap. The CDR3 totals 13 residues. The CDR3 bases are TGCAGCGTTGACTCGACAGACAACACTGAAGCTTTCTTT. This translates into CSVDSTDNTEAFF.